A selection of T cell receptor beta chains follows, all from one sample in a study of blood T cell repertoires in COVID-19. TCRdb's table, derived via immunoSEQ multiplex PCR, lists solely in-frame clones and lacks some. The sample records 45,000 to 55,000 clones, about 90% being singletons. The sample comprised peripheral blood. The receptors stem from a human donor in a cohort sampled during active COVID-19. CDR3s include the opening cysteine and the closing phenylalanine or tryptophan. Each record gives: J gene, clone size, V gene, CDR3 length, D gene, CDR3 protein, CDR3 DNA. D genes are given only for firm matches. Clone size is stated in some rows and not others, as once, few, many or a class when expanded.

TRBJ2-3	NA	TRBV3-1/TRBV3-2	15	NA	CASSQPISSKDTQYF	TGTGCCAGCAGCCAGCCCATTTCTAGTAAAGATACGCAGTATTTT
TRBJ1-1	NA	TRBV15	14	NA	CATSRDRVSTEAFF	TGTGCCACCAGCAGAGACAGGGTGTCCACTGAAGCTTTCTTT
TRBJ2-7	NA	TRBV7-8	15	TRBD2	CASSSLAGGPGEQYF	TGTGCCAGCAGCTCCTTAGCGGGAGGGCCGGGGGAGCAGTACTTC
TRBJ1-1	NA	TRBV7-9	14	NA	CASSGRGTDTEAFF	TGTGCCAGCAGCGGAAGGGGGACGGACACTGAAGCTTTCTTT
TRBJ2-5	NA	TRBV19	16	TRBD1	CASSRASTGAVETQYF	TGTGCCAGTAGTAGAGCCTCGACAGGGGCGGTAGAGACCCAGTACTTC
TRBJ1-2	NA	TRBV27	14	TRBD1	CASGSGQGAQGYTF	TGTGCCAGCGGGTCCGGACAGGGGGCGCAGGGCTACACCTTC
TRBJ1-3	once	TRBV5-1	14	NA	CASSLSSSGNTIYF	TGCGCCAGCAGCTTATCTAGCTCTGGAAACACCATATATTTT
TRBJ2-2	NA	TRBV11-2	19	TRBD1	CASSLGRGQGPLNTGELFF	TGTGCCAGCAGCTTAGGCCGTGGACAGGGGCCTCTAAACACCGGGGAGCTGTTTTTT
TRBJ2-5	NA	TRBV7-2	15	NA	CASSLTSGGWETQYF	TGTGCCAGCAGCTTAACCAGCGGTGGATGGGAGACCCAGTACTTC
TRBJ2-1	NA	TRBV9	14	TRBD2	CASTPTREGYEQFF	TGTGCCAGCACTCCTACCCGGGAGGGGTATGAGCAGTTCTTC
TRBJ2-3	NA	TRBV7-2	15	NA	CASSLDGGKGDTQYF	TGTGCCAGCAGCTTAGACGGCGGGAAGGGGGATACGCAGTATTTT
TRBJ2-7	NA	TRBV20-1	14	TRBD2	CSASPSGIGYEQYF	TGCAGTGCTAGTCCTAGCGGGATCGGCTACGAGCAGTACTTC
TRBJ2-7	NA	TRBV6-2/TRBV6-3	14	NA	CASSPRWASYEQYF	TGTGCCAGCAGCCCCCGATGGGCATCCTACGAGCAGTACTTC
TRBJ2-1	once	TRBV14	15	NA	CASSPKIWAGDEQFF	TGTGCCAGCAGTCCCAAGATTTGGGCTGGCGATGAGCAGTTCTTC
TRBJ2-1	NA	TRBV9	16	TRBD2	CASSLTLAGGPGEQFF	TGTGCCAGCAGCCTCACCCTAGCGGGAGGACCTGGGGAGCAGTTCTTC
TRBJ2-2	NA	TRBV3-1/TRBV3-2	14	TRBD2	CASRAGVSTGELFF	TGTGCCAGCAGGGCGGGGGTTTCCACCGGGGAGCTGTTTTTT
TRBJ1-4	NA	TRBV28	16	NA	CASSLGGLKGYEKLFF	TGTGCCAGCAGCCTAGGAGGGCTGAAAGGTTATGAAAAACTGTTTTTT
TRBJ1-1	NA	TRBV4-2	16	TRBD1	CASSEHLRTGGTEAFF	TGTGCCAGCAGCGAACACCTTAGGACAGGGGGGACTGAAGCTTTCTTT
TRBJ1-1	few	TRBV9	14	NA	CASNRDLLNTEAFF	TGTGCCAGCAACAGGGACCTTTTGAACACTGAAGCTTTCTTT
TRBJ2-5	NA	TRBV6-2/TRBV6-3	15	TRBD1	CASSMPGQGQETQYF	TGTGCCAGCAGTATGCCGGGACAGGGACAAGAGACCCAGTACTTC
TRBJ1-1	NA	TRBV6-5	14	TRBD1	CASSSAGGNTEAFF	TGTGCCAGCAGTTCGGCAGGGGGGAACACTGAAGCTTTCTTT
TRBJ2-1	NA	TRBV27	13	TRBD2	CASGLAGLNEQFF	TGTGCCAGCGGGCTAGCGGGACTAAATGAGCAGTTCTTC
TRBJ2-1	once	TRBV18	14	TRBD1	CASSPSTGVGEQFF	TGTGCCAGCTCACCGAGCACAGGGGTGGGGGAGCAGTTCTTC
TRBJ2-3	NA	TRBV7-3	14	NA	CASSSGTSTDTQYF	TGTGCCAGCAGCTCCGGGACTAGCACAGATACGCAGTATTTT
TRBJ2-7	NA	TRBV30	15	TRBD1	CAWSVGRTGGYEQYF	TGTGCCTGGAGTGTAGGGAGGACAGGGGGGTACGAGCAGTACTTC
TRBJ1-5	few	TRBV4-1	15	TRBD1	CASSQVATGIQPQHF	TGCGCCAGCAGCCAAGTCGCGACAGGGATTCAGCCCCAGCATTTT
TRBJ2-7	NA	TRBV11-2	15	NA	CASSLDPGQSYEQYF	TGTGCCAGCAGCTTGGATCCTGGACAATCCTACGAGCAGTACTTC
TRBJ1-2	NA	TRBV7-9	13	NA	CASSLVGDYGYTF	TGTGCCAGCAGCTTAGTAGGGGACTATGGCTACACCTTC